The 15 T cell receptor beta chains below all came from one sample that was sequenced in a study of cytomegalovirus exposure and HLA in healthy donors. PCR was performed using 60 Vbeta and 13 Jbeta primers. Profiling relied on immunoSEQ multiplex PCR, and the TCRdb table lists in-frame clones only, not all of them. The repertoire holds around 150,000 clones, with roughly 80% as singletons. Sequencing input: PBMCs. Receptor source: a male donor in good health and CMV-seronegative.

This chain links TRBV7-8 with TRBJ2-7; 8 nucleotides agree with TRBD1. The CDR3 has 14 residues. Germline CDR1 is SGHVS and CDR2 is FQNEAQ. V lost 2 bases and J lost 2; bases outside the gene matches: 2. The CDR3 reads CASSLRDRTYEQYF. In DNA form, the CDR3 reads TGTGCCAGCAGCTTACGGGACAGGACCTACGAGCAGTACTTC.

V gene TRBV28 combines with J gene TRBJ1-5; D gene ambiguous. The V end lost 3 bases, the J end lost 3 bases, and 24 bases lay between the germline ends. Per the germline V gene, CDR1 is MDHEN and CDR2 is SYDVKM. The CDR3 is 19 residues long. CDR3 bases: TGTGCCAGCAGTTTCCTTCTACCGGAGGAGCGGGCTGACAATCAGCCCCAGCATTTT. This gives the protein CASSFLLPEERADNQPQHF. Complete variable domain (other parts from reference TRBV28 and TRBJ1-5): DVKVTQSSRYLVKRTGEKVFLECVQDMDHENMFWYRQDPGLGLRLIYFSYDVKMKEKGDIPEGYSVSREKKERFSLILESASTNQTSMYLCASSFLLPEERADNQPQHFGDGTRLSIL.

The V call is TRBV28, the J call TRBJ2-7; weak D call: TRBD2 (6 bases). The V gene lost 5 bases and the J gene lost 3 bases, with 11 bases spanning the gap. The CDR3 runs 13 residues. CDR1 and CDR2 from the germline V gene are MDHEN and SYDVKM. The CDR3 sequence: CASSLGGIYEQYF. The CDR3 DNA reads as TGTGCCAGCAGTCTCGGCGGGATCTACGAGCAGTACTTC.

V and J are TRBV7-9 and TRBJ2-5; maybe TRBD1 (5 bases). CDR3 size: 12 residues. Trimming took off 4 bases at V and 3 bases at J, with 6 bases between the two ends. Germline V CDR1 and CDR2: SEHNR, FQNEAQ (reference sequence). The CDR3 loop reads CASSSQEETQYF. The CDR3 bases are TGTGCCAGCAGCTCACAGGAAGAGACCCAGTACTTC.

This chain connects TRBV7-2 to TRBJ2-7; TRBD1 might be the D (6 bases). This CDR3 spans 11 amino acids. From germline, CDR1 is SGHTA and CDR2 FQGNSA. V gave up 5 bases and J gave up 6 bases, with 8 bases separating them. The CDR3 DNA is TGTGCCAGCAGCGACAGGAGCGAGCAGTACTTC. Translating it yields CASSDRSEQYF.

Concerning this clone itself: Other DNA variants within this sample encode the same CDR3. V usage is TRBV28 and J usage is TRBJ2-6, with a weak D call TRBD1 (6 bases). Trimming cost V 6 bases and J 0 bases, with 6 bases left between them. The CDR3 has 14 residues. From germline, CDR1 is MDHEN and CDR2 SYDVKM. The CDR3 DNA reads TGTGCCAGCAGACAGGGCTCTGGGGCCAACGTCCTGACTTTC. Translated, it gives CASRQGSGANVLTF.

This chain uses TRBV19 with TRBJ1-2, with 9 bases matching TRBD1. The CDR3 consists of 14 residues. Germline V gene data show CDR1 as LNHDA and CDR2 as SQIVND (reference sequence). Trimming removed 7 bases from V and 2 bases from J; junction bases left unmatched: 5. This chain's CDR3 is CASTRGTGNYGYTF. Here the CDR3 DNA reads TGTGCCAGTACCCGCGGGACAGGGAACTATGGCTACACCTTC.

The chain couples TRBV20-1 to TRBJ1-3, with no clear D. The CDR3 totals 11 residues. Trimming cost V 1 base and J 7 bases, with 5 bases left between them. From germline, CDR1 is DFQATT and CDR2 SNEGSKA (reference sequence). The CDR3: CSARGPNTIYF. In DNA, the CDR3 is TGCAGTGCTAGAGGGCCGAACACCATATATTTT.

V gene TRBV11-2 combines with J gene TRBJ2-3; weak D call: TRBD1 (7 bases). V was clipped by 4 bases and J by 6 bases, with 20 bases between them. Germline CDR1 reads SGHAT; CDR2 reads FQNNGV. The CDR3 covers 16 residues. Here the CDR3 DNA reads TGTGCCAGCAGCTCCATTAAAGAACAGGGGAGGGATACGCAGTATTTT. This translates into CASSSIKEQGRDTQYF.

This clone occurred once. In DNA form, the CDR3 reads TGTGCCAGCTCACCACCGAGCGGATACGAGCAGTACTTC. As protein: CASSPPSGYEQYF. The chain carries TRBV18 and TRBJ2-7; D is possibly TRBD2 (5 bases). Germline V gene data show CDR1 as KGHSH and CDR2 as LQKENI. The length of the CDR3 is 13 residues. V dropped 0 bases and J dropped 4 bases, with 7 bases sitting between them. The variable domain in full, completed from reference TRBV18 and TRBJ2-7, reads NAGVMQNPRHLVRRRGQEARLRCSPMKGHSHVYWYRQLPEEGLKFMVYLQKENIIDESGMPKERFSAEFPKEGPSILRIQQVVRGDSAAYFCASSPPSGYEQYFGPGTRLTVT.

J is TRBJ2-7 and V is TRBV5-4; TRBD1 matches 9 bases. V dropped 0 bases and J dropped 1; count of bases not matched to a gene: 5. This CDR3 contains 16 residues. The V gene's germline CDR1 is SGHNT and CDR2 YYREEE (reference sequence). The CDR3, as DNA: TGTGCCAGCAGCTTGGCCCGGACAGGGGCTTCCTACGAGCAGTACTTC. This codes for CASSLARTGASYEQYF. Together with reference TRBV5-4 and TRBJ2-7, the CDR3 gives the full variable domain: ETGVTQSPTHLIKTRGQQVTLRCSSQSGHNTVSWYQQALGQGPQFIFQYYREEENGRGNFPPRFSGLQFPNYSSELNVNALELDDSALYLCASSLARTGASYEQYFGPGTRLTVT.

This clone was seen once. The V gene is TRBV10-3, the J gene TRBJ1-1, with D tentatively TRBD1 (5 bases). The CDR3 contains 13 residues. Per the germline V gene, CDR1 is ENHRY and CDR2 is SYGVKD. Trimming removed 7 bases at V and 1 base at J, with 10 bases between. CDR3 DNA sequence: TGTGCCATCACGATGGGGCCGAACACTGAAGCTTTCTTT. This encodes CAITMGPNTEAFF.

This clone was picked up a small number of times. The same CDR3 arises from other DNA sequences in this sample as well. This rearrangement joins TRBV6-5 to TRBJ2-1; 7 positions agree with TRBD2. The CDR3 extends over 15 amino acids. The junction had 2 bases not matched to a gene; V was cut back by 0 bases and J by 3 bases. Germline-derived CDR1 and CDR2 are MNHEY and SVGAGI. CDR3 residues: CASSYSRGSYNEQFF. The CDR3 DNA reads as TGTGCCAGCAGTTACTCTCGCGGGAGCTACAATGAGCAGTTCTTC.

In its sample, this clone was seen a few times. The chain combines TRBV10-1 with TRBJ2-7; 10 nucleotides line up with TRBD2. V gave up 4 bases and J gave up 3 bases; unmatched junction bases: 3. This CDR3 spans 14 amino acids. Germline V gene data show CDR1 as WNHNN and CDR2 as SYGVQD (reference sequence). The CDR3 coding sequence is TGCGCCAGCAGTGGGACTAGCGGTTACTACGAGCAGTACTTC. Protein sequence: CASSGTSGYYEQYF.

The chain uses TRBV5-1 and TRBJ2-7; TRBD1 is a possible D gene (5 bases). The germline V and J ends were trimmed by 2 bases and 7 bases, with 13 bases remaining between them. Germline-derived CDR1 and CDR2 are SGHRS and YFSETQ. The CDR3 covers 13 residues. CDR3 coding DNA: TGCGCCAGCAGCTTTCGTAGGGGTGGGGAGCAGTACTTC. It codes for CASSFRRGGEQYF.